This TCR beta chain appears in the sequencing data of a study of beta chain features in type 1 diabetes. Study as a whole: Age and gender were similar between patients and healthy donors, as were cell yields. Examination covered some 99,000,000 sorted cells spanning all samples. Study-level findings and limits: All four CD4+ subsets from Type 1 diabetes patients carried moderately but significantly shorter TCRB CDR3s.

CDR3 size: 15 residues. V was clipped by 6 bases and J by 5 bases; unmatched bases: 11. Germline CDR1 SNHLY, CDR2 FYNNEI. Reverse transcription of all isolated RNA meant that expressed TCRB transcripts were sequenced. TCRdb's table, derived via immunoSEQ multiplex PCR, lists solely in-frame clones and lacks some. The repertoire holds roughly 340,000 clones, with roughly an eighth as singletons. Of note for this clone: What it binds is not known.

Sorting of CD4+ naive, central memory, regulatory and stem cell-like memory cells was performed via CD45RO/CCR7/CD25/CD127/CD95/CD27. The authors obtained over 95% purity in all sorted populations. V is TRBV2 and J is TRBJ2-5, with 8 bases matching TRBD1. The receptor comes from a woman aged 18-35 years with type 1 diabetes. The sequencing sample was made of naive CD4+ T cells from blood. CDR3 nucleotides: TGTGCCAGCAGCATCGGCAGGGGGCAAGTGGAGACCCAGTACTTC. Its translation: CASSIGRGQVETQYF.